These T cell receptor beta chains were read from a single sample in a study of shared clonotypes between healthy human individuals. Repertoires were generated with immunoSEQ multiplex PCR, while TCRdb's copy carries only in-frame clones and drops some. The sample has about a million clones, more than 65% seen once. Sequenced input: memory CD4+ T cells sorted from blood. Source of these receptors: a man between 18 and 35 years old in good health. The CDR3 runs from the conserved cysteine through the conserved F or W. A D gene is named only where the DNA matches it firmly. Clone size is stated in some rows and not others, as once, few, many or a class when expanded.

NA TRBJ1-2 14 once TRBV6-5 TGTGCCAGCAGTTACTCGACGGGGAACTATGGCTACACCTTC CASSYSTGNYGYTF
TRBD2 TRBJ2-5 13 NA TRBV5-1 TGCGCCAGCTCCGTCGGGGGGACGGAGACCCAGTACTTC CASSVGGTETQYF
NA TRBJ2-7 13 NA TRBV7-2 TGTGCCAGCAGCTGGGCTGACTCCTACGAGCAGTACTTC CASSWADSYEQYF
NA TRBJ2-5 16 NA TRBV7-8 TGTGCCAGCAGCTTAGGAGCGGACACGGGGTGGGAGACCCAGTACTTC CASSLGADTGWETQYF
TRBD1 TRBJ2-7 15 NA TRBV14 TGTGCCAGCAGCCCTCACAGGGGTCTCTCCTACGAGCAGTACTTC CASSPHRGLSYEQYF
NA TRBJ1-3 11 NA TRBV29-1 TGCAGCGTTGTTGTTCGGGACACCATATATTTT CSVVVRDTIYF
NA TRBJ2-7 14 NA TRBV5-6 TGTGCCAGCAGCCCCGGGGGAAGCTCCTACGAGCAGTACTTC CASSPGGSSYEQYF
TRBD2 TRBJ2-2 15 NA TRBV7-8 TGTGCCAGCAGCATTATAGCGGGGAACACCGGGGAGCTGTTTTTT CASSIIAGNTGELFF
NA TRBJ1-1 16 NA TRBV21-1 TGTGCCAGCAGCAAAGGATCTCAGGGGAGGGACACTGAAGCTTTCTTT CASSKGSQGRDTEAFF
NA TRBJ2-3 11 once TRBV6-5 TGTGCCAGCAGTTCCGGGCCCGGGCAGTATTTT CASSSGPGQYF
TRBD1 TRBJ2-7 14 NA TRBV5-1 TGCGCCAGCAGCCCCGGACAGGGGGCCTACGAGCAGTACTTC CASSPGQGAYEQYF
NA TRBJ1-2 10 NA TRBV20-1 TGCAGTGCTAGAGATAATGGCTACACCTTC CSARDNGYTF
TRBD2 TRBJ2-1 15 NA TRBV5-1 TGCGCCAGCAGCTTGGCCGCGGGAGGGCCGGATGAGCAGTTCTTC CASSLAAGGPDEQFF
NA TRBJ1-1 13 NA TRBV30 TGTGCCTGGAGTGTTGAAGTGTACACTGAAGCTTTCTTT CAWSVEVYTEAFF
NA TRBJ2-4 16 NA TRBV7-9 TGTGCCAGCAGCCGAACGCGAGTCGGGGTGGGCGACATTCAGTACTTC CASSRTRVGVGDIQYF
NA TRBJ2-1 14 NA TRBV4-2 TGTGCCAGCAGCCAAGGTTTAGGTGCAGGGGCCGGGATCTTC CASSQGLGAGAGIF
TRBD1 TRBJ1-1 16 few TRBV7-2 TGTGCCAGCAGCCCCGGGCCACAGACAGGGTACACTGAAGCTTTCTTT CASSPGPQTGYTEAFF
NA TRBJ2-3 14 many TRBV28 TGTGCCAGCAGTTTGCAGGGGGGGACAGATACGCAGTATTTT CASSLQGGTDTQYF
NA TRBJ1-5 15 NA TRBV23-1 TGCGCCAGCAGCCCCCGGGGCAGGCCAAATCAGCCCCAGCATTTT CASSPRGRPNQPQHF
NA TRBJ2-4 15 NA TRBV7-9 TGTGCCAGCAGCCGGGCCGCTGGGGCCAAAAACATTCAGTACTTC CASSRAAGAKNIQYF
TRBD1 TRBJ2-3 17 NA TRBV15 TGTGCCACCAGCAGAGTTGATGATGGGACAGTTAGGGGTACGCAGTATTTT CATSRVDDGTVRGTQYF
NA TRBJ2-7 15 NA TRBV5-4 TGTGCCAGCAGCACCGAAACGGGGTTACGATACGAGCAGTACTTC CASSTETGLRYEQYF
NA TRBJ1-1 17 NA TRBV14 TGTGCCAGCAGCCAGGTCTACCCGGGAAAAATGAACACTGAAGCTTTCTTT CASSQVYPGKMNTEAFF
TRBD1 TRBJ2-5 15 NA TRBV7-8 TGTGCCAGCACTCGAACGACAGGGGTGAAAGAGACCCAGTACTTC CASTRTTGVKETQYF
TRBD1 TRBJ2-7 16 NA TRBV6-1 TGTGCCAGCAGTGGGACCCAGACAGGGGGCCCCCACGAGCAGTACTTC CASSGTQTGGPHEQYF
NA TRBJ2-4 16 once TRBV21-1 TGTGCCAGCGACCGGGGGAGTGGGCCAGCCAAAAACATTCAGTACTTC CASDRGSGPAKNIQYF
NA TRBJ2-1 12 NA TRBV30 TGTGCCTGGAGTGTAACCGGGTATGAGCAGTTCTTC CAWSVTGYEQFF
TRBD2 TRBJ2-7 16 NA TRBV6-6 TGTGCCAGCACTTTACTAGCGGGGGAGAAGAACTACGAGCAGTACTTC CASTLLAGEKNYEQYF
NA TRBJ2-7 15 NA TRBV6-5 TGTGCCAGCAGTTACGGGACGGGAGACACCTACGAGCAGTACTTC CASSYGTGDTYEQYF
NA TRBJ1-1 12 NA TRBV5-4 TGTGCCAGCTCCCGGGGGGACACTGAAGCTTTCTTT CASSRGDTEAFF
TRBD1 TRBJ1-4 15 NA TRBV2 TGTGCCAGCAGCGATCAACAGGGGGCACTTGAAAAACTGTTTTTT CASSDQQGALEKLFF
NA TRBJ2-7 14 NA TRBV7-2 TGTGCCAGCAGCCCCGGAGGGAGCTCCTACGAGCAGTACTTC CASSPGGSSYEQYF